This is a list of T cell receptor beta chains from one sample in a study of shared clonotypes between healthy human individuals. Method: immunoSEQ multiplex PCR; TCRdb's copy keeps in-frame clones and lacks some. The sample records around 2,000,000 clones, approximately 94% being singletons. Sample: naive CD8+ T cells sorted from blood. The receptor set was obtained from a man between 18 and 29 years old in good health. Both conserved end residues are part of each CDR3. The D gene is left open where the match is weak. Clone sizes are given selectively: once, few, many, or a class where the clone is expanded.

-,TRBV28,TRBD2,TRBJ2-3,TGTGCCAGCAGTTTTGGACTAGCTACCACAGATACGCAGTATTTT,CASSFGLATTDTQYF
-,TRBV27,-,TRBJ2-7,TGTGCCAGCAGTTTAGGTTCGGGGCGGGCCTACGAGCAGTACTTC,CASSLGSGRAYEQYF
-,TRBV19,TRBD2,TRBJ2-2,TGTGCCAGTAGTTTAGCGGGAGGTCGGACCGGGGAGCTGTTTTTT,CASSLAGGRTGELFF
few,TRBV30,-,TRBJ2-7,TGTGCCTGGAGTGTACTGTACGAGCAGTACTTC,CAWSVLYEQYF
-,TRBV10-2,-,TRBJ2-7,TGCGCCAGCAGCACCAGGACACACTCCTACGAGCAGTACTTC,CASSTRTHSYEQYF
-,TRBV5-1,-,TRBJ2-3,TGCGCCAGCAGCTTGGAATCGGCGGGTTCGACAGATACGCAGTATTTT,CASSLESAGSTDTQYF
-,TRBV9,TRBD2,TRBJ2-1,TGTGCCAGCAGCGTTTACGGGAGGGGGTACAATGAGCAGTTCTTC,CASSVYGRGYNEQFF
-,TRBV25-1,TRBD2,TRBJ2-7,TGTGCCAGCAGGGTGGCGGGAGCCCCTTACTACGAGCAGTACTTC,CASRVAGAPYYEQYF
-,TRBV27,-,TRBJ1-2,TGTGCCAGCAGCCCTGTAGGGGTGCAAGGCCTAGACTACTATGGCTACACCTTC,CASSPVGVQGLDYYGYTF
-,TRBV27,-,TRBJ1-1,TGTGCCACCGGGTCTTTCACTGAAGCTTTCTTT,CATGSFTEAFF
once,TRBV10-1,-,TRBJ1-2,TGCGCCAGCAGTCAGATGACGGAGCACTGCCATGGCTACACCTTC,CASSQMTEHCHGYTF
-,TRBV18,-,TRBJ2-7,TGTGCCAGCCCTTTTGGGGCATCCGCCAACGAGCAGTACTTC,CASPFGASANEQYF
-,TRBV16,TRBD2,TRBJ2-7,TGTGCCAGCACCCCGGGGGGGGCTGGTTACGAGCAGTACTTC,CASTPGGAGYEQYF
-,TRBV2,TRBD2,TRBJ2-1,TGTGCCAGCAGTGAAGCTCTAGCGGGGGAAGGGGCCTACAATGAGCAGTTCTTC,CASSEALAGEGAYNEQFF
-,TRBV29-1,TRBD1,TRBJ1-1,TGCAGCGTTGAGGACAGGGCGGAGAACACTGAAGCTTTCTTT,CSVEDRAENTEAFF
-,TRBV11-1,-,TRBJ1-1,TGTGCCAGCAGCTTTAGCGGAACGGAGGGACACACTGAAGCTTTCTTT,CASSFSGTEGHTEAFF